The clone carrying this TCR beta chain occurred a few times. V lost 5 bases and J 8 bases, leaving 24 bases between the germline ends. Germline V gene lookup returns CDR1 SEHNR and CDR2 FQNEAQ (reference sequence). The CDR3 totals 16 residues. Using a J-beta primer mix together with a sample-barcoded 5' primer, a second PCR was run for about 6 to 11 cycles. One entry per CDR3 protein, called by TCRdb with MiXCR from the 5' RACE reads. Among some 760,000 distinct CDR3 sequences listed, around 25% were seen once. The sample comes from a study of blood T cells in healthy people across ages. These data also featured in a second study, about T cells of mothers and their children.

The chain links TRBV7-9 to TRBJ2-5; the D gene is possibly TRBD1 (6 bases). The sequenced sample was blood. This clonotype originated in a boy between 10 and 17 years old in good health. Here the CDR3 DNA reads TGTGCCAGCAGCCCAAACACCAATGACTTGGGGGCCACCCAGTACTTC. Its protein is CASSPNTNDLGATQYF. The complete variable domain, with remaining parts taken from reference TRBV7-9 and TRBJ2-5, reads DTGVSQNPRHKITKRGQNVTFRCDPISEHNRLYWYRQTLGQGPEFLTYFQNEAQLEKSRLLSDRFSAERPKGSFSTLEIQRTEQGDSAMYLCASSPNTNDLGATQYFGPGTRLLVL.